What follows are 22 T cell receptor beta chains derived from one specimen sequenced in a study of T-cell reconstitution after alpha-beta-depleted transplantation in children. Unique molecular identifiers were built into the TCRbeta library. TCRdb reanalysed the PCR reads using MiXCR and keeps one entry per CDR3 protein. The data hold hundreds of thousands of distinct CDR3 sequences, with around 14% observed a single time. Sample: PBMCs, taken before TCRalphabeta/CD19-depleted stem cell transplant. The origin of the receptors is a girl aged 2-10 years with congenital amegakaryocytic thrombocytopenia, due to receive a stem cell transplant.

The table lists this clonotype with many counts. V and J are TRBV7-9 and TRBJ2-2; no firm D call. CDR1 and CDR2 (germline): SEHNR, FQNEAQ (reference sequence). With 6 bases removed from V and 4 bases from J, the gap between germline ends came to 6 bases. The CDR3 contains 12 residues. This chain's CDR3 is CASSSGTGELFF. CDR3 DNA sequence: TGTGCCAGCAGTTCGGGCACCGGGGAGCTGTTTTTT.

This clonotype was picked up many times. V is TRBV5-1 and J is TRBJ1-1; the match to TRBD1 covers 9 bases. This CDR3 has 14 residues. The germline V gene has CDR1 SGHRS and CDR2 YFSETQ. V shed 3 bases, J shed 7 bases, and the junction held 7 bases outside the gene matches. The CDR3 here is CASSSDGTGYEAFF. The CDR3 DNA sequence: TGCGCCAGCAGCTCTGACGGGACAGGGTATGAAGCTTTCTTT.

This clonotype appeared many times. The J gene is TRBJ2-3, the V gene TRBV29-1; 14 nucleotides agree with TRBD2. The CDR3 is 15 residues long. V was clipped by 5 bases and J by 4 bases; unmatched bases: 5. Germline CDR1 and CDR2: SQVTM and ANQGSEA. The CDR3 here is CSVRLAGGRADTQYF. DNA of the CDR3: TGCAGCGTTAGACTAGCGGGAGGGCGGGCAGATACGCAGTATTTT.

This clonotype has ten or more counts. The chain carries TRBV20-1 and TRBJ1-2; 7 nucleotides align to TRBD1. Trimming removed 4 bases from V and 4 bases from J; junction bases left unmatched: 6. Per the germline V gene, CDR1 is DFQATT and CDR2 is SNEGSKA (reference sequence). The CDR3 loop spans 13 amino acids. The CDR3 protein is CSATRQGSYGYTF. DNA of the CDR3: TGCAGTGCTACCCGACAGGGTAGCTATGGCTACACCTTC.

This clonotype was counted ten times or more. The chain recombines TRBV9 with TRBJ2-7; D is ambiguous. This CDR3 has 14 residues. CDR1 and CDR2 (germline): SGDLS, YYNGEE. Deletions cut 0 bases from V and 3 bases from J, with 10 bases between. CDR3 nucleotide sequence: TGTGCCAGCAGCGTAGCGGGCCGAAACTACGAGCAGTACTTC. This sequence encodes CASSVAGRNYEQYF.

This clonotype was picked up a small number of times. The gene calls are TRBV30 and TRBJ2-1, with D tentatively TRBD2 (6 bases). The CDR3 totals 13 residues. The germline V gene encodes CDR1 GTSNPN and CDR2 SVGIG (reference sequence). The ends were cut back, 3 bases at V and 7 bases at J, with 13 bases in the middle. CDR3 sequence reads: CAWRGLSRNEQFF. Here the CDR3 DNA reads TGTGCCTGGAGGGGACTTAGTCGGAATGAGCAGTTCTTC.

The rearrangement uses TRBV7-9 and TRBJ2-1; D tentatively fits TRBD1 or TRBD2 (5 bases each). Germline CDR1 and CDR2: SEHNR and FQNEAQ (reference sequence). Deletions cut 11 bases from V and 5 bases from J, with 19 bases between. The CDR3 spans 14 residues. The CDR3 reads CAVGTTLPHNEQFF. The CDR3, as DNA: TGTGCCGTCGGGACGACCCTCCCCCACAATGAGCAGTTCTTC.

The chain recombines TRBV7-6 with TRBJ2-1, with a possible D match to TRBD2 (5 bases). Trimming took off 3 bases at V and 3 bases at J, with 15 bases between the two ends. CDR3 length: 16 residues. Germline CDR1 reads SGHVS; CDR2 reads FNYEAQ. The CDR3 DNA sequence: TGTGCCAGCAGCTTGAGAGCGGAAGGAATCTACAATGAGCAGTTCTTC. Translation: CASSLRAEGIYNEQFF. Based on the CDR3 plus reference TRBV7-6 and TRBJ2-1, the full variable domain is GAGVSQSPRYKVTKRGQDVALRCDPISGHVSLYWYRQALGQGPEFLTYFNYEAQQDKSGLPNDRFSAERPEGSISTLTIQRTEQRDSAMYRCASSLRAEGIYNEQFFGPGTRLTVL.

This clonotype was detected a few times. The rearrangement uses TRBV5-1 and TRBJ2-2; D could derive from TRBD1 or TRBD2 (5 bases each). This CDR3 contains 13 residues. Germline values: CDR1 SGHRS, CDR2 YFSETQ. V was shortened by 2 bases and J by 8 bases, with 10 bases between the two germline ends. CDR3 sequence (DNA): TGCGCCAGCAGCTTAGGGGACCGAGGGGAGCTGTTTTTT. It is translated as CASSLGDRGELFF.

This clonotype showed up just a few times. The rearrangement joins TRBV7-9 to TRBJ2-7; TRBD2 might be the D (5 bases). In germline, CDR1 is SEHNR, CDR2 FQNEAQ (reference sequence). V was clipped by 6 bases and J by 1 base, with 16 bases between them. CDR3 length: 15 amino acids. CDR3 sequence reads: CASRSVSGHSYEQYF. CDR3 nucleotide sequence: TGTGCCAGCAGGTCAGTCAGCGGCCATTCCTACGAGCAGTACTTC.

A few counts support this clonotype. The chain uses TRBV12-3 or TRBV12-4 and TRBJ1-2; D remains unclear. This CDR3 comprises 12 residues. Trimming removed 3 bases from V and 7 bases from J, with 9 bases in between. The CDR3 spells CASSFLSRGYTF. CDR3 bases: TGTGCCAGCAGTTTTTTGAGTCGTGGCTACACCTTC.

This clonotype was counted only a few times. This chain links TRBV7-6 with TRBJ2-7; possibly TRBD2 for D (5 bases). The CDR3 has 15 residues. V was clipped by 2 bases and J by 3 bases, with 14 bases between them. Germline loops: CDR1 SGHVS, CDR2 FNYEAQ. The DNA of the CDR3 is TGTGCCAGCAGCTTATCGAAGGGAGCCCTCTACGAGCAGTACTTC. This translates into CASSLSKGALYEQYF. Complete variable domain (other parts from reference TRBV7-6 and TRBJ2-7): GAGVSQSPRYKVTKRGQDVALRCDPISGHVSLYWYRQALGQGPEFLTYFNYEAQQDKSGLPNDRFSAERPEGSISTLTIQRTEQRDSAMYRCASSLSKGALYEQYFGPGTRLTVT.

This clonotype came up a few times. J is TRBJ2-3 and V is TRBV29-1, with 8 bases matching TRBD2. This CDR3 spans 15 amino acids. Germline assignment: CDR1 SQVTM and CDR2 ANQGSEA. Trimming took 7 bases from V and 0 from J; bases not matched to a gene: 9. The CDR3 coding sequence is TGCAGCGCCGGGGGGGAGTGGGAAAGCACAGATACGCAGTATTTT. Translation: CSAGGEWESTDTQYF.

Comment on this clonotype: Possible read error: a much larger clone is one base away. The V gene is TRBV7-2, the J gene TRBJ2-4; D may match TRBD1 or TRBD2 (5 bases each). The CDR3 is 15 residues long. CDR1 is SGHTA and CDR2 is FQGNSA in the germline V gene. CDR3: CASSLGGPLKNTQYF. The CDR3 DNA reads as TGTGCCAGCAGCTTAGGGGGACCCCTTAAAAACACTCAGTACTTC. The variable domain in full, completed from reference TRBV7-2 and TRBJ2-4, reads GAGVSQSPSNKVTEKGKDVELRCDPISGHTALYWYRQSLGQGLEFLIYFQGNSAPDKSGLPSDRFSAERTGGSVSTLTIQRTQQEDSAVYLCASSLGGPLKNTQYFGAGTRLSVL.

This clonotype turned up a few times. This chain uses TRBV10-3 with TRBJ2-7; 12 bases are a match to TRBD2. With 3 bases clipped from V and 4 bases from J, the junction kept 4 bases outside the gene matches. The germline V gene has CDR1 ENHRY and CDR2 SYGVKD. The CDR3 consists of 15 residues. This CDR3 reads CAISELAGGQYEQYF. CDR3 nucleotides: TGTGCCATCAGTGAACTAGCGGGAGGCCAGTACGAGCAGTACTTC.

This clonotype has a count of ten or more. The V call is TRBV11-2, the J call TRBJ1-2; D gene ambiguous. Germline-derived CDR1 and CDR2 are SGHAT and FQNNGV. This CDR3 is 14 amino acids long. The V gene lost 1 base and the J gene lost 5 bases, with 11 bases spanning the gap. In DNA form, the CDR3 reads TGTGCCAGCAGCTTAGTCGAAGTGGGGTATGGCTACACCTTC. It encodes CASSLVEVGYGYTF. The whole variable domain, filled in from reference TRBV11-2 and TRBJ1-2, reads EAGVAQSPRYKIIEKRQSVAFWCNPISGHATLYWYQQILGQGPKLLIQFQNNGVVDDSQLPKDRFSAERLKGVDSTLKIQPAKLEDSAVYLCASSLVEVGYGYTFGSGTRLTVV.

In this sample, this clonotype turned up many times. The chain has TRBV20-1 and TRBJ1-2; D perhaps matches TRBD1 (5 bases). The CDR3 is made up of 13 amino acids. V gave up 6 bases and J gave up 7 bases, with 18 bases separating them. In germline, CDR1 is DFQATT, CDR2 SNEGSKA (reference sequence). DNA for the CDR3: TGCAGTGCAACGCTCCCCTCGGGGACTGGCTACACCTTC. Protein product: CSATLPSGTGYTF.

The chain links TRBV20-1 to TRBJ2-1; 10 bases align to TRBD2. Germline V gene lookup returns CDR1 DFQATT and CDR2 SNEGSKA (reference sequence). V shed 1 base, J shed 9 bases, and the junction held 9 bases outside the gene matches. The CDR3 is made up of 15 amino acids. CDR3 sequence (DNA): TGCAGTGCTAGAGTCGGCTTAGCGGGAGGTGGTGAGCAGTTCTTC. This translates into CSARVGLAGGGEQFF.

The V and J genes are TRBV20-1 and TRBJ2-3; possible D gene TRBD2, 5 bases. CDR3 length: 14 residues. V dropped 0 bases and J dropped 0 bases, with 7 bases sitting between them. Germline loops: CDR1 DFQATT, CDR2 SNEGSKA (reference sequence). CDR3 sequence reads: CSARDLASTDTQYF. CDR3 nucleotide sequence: TGCAGTGCTAGAGATCTAGCTAGCACAGATACGCAGTATTTT.

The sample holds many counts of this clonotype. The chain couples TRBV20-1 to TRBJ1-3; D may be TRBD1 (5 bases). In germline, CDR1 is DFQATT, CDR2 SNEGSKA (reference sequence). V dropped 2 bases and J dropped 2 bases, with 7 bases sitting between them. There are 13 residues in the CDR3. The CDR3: CSARQGTGNTIYF. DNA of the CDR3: TGCAGTGCTAGACAGGGTACTGGAAACACCATATATTTT.

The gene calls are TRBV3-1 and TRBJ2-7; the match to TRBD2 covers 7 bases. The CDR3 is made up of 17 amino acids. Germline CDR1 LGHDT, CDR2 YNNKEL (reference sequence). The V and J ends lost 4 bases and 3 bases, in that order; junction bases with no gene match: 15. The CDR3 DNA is TGTGCCAGCAGCCCAAGGGTGGGGCGGGAGTTTTTCTACGAGCAGTACTTC. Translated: CASSPRVGREFFYEQYF.

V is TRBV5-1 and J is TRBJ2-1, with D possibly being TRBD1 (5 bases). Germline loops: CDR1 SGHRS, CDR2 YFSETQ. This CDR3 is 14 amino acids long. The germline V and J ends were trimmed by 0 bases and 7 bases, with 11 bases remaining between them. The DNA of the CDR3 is TGCGCCAGCAGCTTGGGACACTCAGGGAATGAGCAGTTCTTC. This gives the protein CASSLGHSGNEQFF.